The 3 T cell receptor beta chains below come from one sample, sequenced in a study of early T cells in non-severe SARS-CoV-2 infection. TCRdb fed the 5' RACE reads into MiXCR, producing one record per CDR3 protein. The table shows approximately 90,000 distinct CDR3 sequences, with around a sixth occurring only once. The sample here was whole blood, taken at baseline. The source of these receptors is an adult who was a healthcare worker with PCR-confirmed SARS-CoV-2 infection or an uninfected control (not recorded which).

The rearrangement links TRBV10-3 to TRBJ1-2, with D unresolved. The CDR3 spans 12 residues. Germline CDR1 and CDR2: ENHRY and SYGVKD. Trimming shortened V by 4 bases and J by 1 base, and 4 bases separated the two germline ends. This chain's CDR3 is CAISGVNYGYTF. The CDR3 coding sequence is TGTGCCATCAGTGGGGTTAACTATGGCTACACCTTC.

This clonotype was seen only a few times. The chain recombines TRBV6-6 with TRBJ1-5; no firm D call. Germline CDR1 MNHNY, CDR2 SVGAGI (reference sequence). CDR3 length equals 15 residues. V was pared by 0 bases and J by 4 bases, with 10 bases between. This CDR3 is CASSYSLIGNQPQHF. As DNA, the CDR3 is TGTGCCAGCAGTTACTCCTTAATTGGAAATCAGCCCCAGCATTTT.

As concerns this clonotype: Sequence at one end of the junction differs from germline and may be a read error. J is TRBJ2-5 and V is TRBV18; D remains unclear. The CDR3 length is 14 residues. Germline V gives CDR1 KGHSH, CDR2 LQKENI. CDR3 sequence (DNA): TGTGCCAGCTCACCAATCCCCCGCGAGGAGACCCTGTACTTC. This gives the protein CASSPIPREETLYF.